This TCR beta chain was retrieved from a study of blood T cell repertoires in COVID-19. For the study at large: Some COVID-19 samples were acute and others convalescent; all came from the United States, Italy and Spain. Nucleic acid was either cDNA or gDNA, and it came from T cells, B-cell-depleted T cells, or PBMCs.

Original data processing: Estimation of nucleated cell counts relied on the amplification of reference gene primers. Data came from immunoSEQ multiplex PCR; TCRdb stores just in-frame clones and leaves some out. The V and J calls and clone size are taken from that table; D and trimming were inferred from the DNA. This table has around 70,000 clones, roughly 91% appearing once. This CDR3 spans 15 amino acids. The trim removed 0 bases at V and 4 bases at J, leaving 1 base unmatched. Germline CDR1 reads LGHNA; CDR2 reads YSLEER. The sample holds one count of this clone. The chain links TRBV4-3 to TRBJ1-4; 8 nucleotides match TRBD1. The sequence was obtained from a woman aged 80 or older with active or convalescent COVID-19. Sequencing was done on a sample of peripheral blood. The DNA for the CDR3 is TGCGCCAGCAGCCAAGAGGGACAGGTTAATGAAAAACTGTTTTTT. It specifies CASSQEGQVNEKLFF.